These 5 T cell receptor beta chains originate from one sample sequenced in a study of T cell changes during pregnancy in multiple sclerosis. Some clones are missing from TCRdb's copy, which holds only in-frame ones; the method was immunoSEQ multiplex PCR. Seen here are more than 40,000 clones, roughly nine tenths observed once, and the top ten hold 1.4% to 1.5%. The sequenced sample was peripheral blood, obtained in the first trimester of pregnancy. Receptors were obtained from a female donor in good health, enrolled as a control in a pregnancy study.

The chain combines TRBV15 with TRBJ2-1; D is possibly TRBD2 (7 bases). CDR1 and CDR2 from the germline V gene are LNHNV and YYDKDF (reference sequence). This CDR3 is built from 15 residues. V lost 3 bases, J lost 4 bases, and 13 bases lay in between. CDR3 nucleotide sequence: TGTGCCACCAGCAGCGGAAGGGGGGGGTACAATGAGCAGTTCTTC. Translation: CATSSGRGGYNEQFF.

In DNA form, the CDR3 reads TGTGCCAGTAGTTTCGATCAGGACAGGGGGGAAGAGCAGTTCTTC. It is translated as CASSFDQDRGEEQFF. The rearrangement uses TRBV19 and TRBJ2-1, with 10 bases aligning to TRBD1. Unmatched junction bases numbered 11, after V lost 5 bases and J lost 10 bases. Germline lookup yields CDR1 LNHDA and CDR2 SQIVND (reference sequence). This CDR3 has 15 amino acids.

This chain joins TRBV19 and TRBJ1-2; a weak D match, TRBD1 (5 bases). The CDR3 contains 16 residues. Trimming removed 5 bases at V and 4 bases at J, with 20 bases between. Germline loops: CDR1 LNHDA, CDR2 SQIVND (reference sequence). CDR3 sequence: CASSSYERQSSYGYTF. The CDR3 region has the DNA TGTGCCAGTAGTTCATATGAGCGACAGTCCTCCTATGGCTACACCTTC.

The CDR3 sequence: CASSTRLTTSTDTQYF. As DNA, the CDR3 is TGCGCCAGCAGCACACGATTGACAACTAGCACAGATACGCAGTATTTT. The chain combines TRBV4-1 with TRBJ2-3, with D hard to call. Germline CDR1 reads MGHRA; CDR2 reads YSYEKL. V gave up 5 bases and J gave up 0 bases, with 15 bases separating them. The CDR3 spans 16 residues.

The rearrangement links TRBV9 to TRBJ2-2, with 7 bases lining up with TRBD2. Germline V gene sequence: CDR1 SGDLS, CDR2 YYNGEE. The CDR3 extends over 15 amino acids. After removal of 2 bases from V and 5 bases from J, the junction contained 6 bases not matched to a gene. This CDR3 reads CASSVGAGPTGELFF. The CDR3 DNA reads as TGTGCCAGCAGCGTTGGAGCGGGACCTACCGGGGAGCTGTTTTTT.